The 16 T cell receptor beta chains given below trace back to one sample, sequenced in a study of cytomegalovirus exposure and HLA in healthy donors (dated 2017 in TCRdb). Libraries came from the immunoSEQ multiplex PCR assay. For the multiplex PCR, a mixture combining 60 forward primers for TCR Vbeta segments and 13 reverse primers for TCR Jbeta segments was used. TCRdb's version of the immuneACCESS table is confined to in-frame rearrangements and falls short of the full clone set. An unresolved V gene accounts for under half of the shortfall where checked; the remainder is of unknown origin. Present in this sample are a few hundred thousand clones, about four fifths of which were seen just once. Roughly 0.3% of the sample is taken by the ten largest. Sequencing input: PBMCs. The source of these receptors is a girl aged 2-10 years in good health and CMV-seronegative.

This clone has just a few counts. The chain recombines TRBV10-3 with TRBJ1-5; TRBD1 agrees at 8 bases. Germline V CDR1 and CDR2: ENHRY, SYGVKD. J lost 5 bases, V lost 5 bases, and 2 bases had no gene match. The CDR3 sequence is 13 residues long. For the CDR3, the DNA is TGTGCCATCAGTCAGGGGGCCCATCAGCCCCAGCATTTT. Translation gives CAISQGAHQPQHF.

Here the CDR3 reads CASSIGTPNTGELFF. DNA of the CDR3: TGTGCCAGTAGTATAGGGACACCGAACACCGGGGAGCTGTTTTTT. This chain links TRBV19 with TRBJ2-2, with D possibly TRBD1 on 5 matching bases. The germline V gene has CDR1 LNHDA and CDR2 SQIVND (reference sequence). Trimming left V 1 base short and J 0 bases short, with 6 bases between. This CDR3 contains 15 residues.

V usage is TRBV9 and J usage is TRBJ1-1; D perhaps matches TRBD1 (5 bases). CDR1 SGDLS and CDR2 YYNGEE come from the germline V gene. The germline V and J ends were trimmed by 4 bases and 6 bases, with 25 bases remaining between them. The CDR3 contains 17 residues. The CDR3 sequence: CASSPWGRRTKGAEAFF. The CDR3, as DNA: TGTGCCAGCAGCCCGTGGGGTAGACGGACCAAAGGGGCTGAAGCTTTCTTT.

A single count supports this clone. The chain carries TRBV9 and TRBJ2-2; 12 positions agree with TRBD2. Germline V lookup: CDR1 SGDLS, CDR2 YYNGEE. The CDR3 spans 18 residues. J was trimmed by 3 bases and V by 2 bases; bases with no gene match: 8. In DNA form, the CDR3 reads TGTGCCAGCAGCGTTGGGCTAGCGGGAGGGCCGGACACCGGGGAGCTGTTTTTT. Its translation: CASSVGLAGGPDTGELFF.

CDR3: CASSQERLGYTF. CDR3 bases: TGTGCCAGCAGCCAAGAACGACTCGGCTACACCTTC. This chain connects TRBV4-2 to TRBJ1-2, with D hard to call. V was cut by 0 bases and J by 8 bases, with 7 bases left in between. The germline gives CDR1 LGHNA, CDR2 YNFKEQ. The CDR3 is 12 amino acids.

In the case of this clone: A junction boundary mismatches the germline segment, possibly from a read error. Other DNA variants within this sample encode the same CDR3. The CDR3 protein is CAWAHENGNTIYF. The CDR3 DNA reads as TGCGCCTGGGCGCACGAAAACGGAAACACCATATATTTT. V gene TRBV30 combines with J gene TRBJ1-3; no reliable D call. In germline, CDR1 is GTSNPN, CDR2 SVGIG (reference sequence). This CDR3 spans 13 amino acids.

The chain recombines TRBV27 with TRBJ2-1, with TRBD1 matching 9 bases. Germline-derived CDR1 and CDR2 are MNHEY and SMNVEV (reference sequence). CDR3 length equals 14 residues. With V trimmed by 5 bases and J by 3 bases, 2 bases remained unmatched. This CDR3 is CASSRDRVYNEQFF. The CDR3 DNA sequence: TGTGCCAGCAGTCGGGACAGGGTCTACAATGAGCAGTTCTTC.

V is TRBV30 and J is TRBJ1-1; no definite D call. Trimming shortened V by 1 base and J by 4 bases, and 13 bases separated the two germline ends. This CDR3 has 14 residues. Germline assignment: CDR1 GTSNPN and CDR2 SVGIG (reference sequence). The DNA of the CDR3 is TGTGCCTGGAGTGCTGGAACCGGGAGCACTGAAGCTTTCTTT. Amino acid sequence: CAWSAGTGSTEAFF. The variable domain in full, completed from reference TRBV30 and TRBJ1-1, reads SQTIHQWPATLVQPVGSPLSLECTVEGTSNPNLYWYRQAAGRGLQLLFYSVGIGQISSEVPQNLSASRPQDRQFILSSKKLLLSDSGFYLCAWSAGTGSTEAFFGQGTRLTVV.

The CDR3 sequence: CASSPQGQGEKLFF. The CDR3 nucleotides are TGTGCCAGCTCACCACAGGGACAGGGTGAAAAACTGTTTTTT. V and J are TRBV18 and TRBJ1-4; TRBD1 matches 9 bases. The V segment lost 1 base and the J segment 7 bases; nucleotides outside the gene matches: 1. Germline CDR1 and CDR2: KGHSH and LQKENI. The CDR3 contains 14 residues.

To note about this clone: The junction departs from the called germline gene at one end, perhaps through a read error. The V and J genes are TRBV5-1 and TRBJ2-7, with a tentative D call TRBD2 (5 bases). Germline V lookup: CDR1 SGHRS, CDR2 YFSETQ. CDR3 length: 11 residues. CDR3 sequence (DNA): TGCGCCAGCAGCCCGGGATACGGGCAGTACTTC. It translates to CASSPGYGQYF.

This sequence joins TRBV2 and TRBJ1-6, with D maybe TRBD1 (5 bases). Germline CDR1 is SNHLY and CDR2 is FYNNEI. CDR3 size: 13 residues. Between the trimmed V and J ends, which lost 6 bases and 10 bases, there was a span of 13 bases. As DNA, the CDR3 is TGTGCCAGCAGAGGTAGGGGTGGATCACCCCTCCACTTT. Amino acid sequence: CASRGRGGSPLHF.

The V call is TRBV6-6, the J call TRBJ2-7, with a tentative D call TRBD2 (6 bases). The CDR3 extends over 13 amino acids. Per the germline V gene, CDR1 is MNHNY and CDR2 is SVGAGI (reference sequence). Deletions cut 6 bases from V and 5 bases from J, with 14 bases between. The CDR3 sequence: CASRTGGADEQYF. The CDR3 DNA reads TGTGCCAGCAGGACGGGCGGGGCGGACGAGCAGTACTTC.

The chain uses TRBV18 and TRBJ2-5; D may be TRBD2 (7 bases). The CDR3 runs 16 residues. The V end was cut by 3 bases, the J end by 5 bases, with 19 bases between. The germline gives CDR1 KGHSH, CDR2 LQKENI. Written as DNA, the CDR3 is TGTGCCAGCTCACCGTCGGGCGGGGGACATTTGGAGACCCAGTACTTC. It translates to CASSPSGGGHLETQYF.

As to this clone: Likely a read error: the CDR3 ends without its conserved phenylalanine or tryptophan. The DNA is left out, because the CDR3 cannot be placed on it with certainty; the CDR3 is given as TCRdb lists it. CDR3 loop: CASSYPGTRI. The chain combines TRBV6-5 with TRBJ1-1. The CDR3 numbers 10 amino acids, ends counted. Germline V CDR1 and CDR2: MNHEY, SVGAGI.

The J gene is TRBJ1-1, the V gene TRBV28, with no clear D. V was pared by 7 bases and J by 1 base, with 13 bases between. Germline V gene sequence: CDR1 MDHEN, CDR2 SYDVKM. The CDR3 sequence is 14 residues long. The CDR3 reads CASTPSVANTEAFF. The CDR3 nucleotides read TGTGCCAGCACCCCTTCGGTTGCGAACACTGAAGCTTTCTTT.

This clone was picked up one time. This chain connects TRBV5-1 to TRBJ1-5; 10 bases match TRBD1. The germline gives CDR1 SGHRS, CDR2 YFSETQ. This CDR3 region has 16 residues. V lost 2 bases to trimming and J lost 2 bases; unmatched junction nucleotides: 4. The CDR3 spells CASSFGGQGGNQPQHF. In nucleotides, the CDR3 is TGCGCCAGCAGCTTCGGTGGACAGGGGGGCAATCAGCCCCAGCATTTT.